What follows is one T cell receptor beta chain and its context. What it binds is unknown. The sample belongs to a study of T-cell reconstitution after alpha-beta-depleted transplantation in children. Whole-study findings and limits: Some patients showed high day-60 TCRbeta diversity, which derived from surviving recipient T cells and thymic progenitors. Alpha-beta T cells about two months after transplant reportedly derived from several hundred expanded graft clones.

Preparing the TCRbeta library involved the use of unique molecular identifiers. TCRdb reprocessed the PCR reads via MiXCR and lists one record per CDR3 protein. The data show hundreds of thousands of distinct CDR3 sequences, with roughly 24% seen just once and more than 2% held by the top ten. Trimming cost V 0 bases and J 0 bases, with 11 bases left between them. Germline CDR1 DFQATT, CDR2 SNEGSKA (reference sequence). This CDR3 contains 15 residues. Sequenced material: PBMCs, taken before TCRalphabeta/CD19-depleted stem cell transplant. This sequence was found in a girl aged 2-15 years with Fanconi anemia, due to receive a stem cell transplant. This chain connects TRBV20-1 to TRBJ1-1; D is unresolved. This chain's CDR3 is CSARDLGRLNTEAFF. The CDR3 DNA sequence: TGCAGTGCTAGAGATCTGGGCAGGTTGAACACTGAAGCTTTCTTT.